A single sample gave rise to the 7 T cell receptor beta chains below, sequenced in a study of blood T cell repertoires in COVID-19. Sequencing used immunoSEQ multiplex PCR; TCRdb keeps in-frame clones, though not all of them. This table has 250,000 to 350,000 clones, approximately 86% appearing once. Sequencing was done on a sample of peripheral blood. Source of these receptors: a human donor with COVID-19, enrolled during active disease. The donor label of this sample is uncertain.

J is TRBJ1-2 and V is TRBV15, with 9 bases aligning to TRBD1. The CDR3 length is 14 residues. In germline, CDR1 is LNHNV, CDR2 YYDKDF (reference sequence). V shed 3 bases and J 7 bases; nucleotides not matched to a gene: 6. The CDR3 loop is CATSSRGQGAGYTF. The DNA for the CDR3 is TGTGCCACCAGCAGTAGGGGACAGGGAGCTGGCTACACCTTC. The whole variable domain, remainder taken from reference TRBV15 and TRBJ1-2, is DAMVIQNPRYQVTQFGKPVTLSCSQTLNHNVMYWYQQKSSQAPKLLFHYYDKDFNNEADTPDNFQSRRPNTSFCFLDIRSPGLGDTAMYLCATSSRGQGAGYTFGSGTRLTVV.

The gene calls are TRBV5-4 and TRBJ2-7, with TRBD2 matching over 8 bases. The germline CDR1 and CDR2 sequences are SGHNT and YYREEE (reference sequence). This CDR3 region has 14 residues. V was pared by 1 base and J by 3 bases, with 3 bases of the junction left unmatched. DNA of the CDR3: TGTGCCAGCAGCTTGAAACTAGCGGTCTACGAGCAGTACTTC. Protein: CASSLKLAVYEQYF. Filled out from reference TRBV5-4 and TRBJ2-7, the complete variable domain reads ETGVTQSPTHLIKTRGQQVTLRCSSQSGHNTVSWYQQALGQGPQFIFQYYREEENGRGNFPPRFSGLQFPNYSSELNVNALELDDSALYLCASSLKLAVYEQYFGPGTRLTVT.

The chain carries TRBV5-1 and TRBJ1-2; 8 bases are shared with TRBD1. V shed 2 bases and J 4 bases; nucleotides not matched to a gene: 4. CDR3 length: 14 amino acids. The germline V gene encodes CDR1 SGHRS and CDR2 YFSETQ. The CDR3 region has the DNA TGCGCCAGCAGCTTCCCGGACAGGGTCTATGGCTACACCTTC. Its protein product is CASSFPDRVYGYTF.

This clone was counted once. The chain uses TRBV11-2 and TRBJ2-3, with D possibly matching TRBD1 (6 bases). Trimming removed 0 bases from V and 0 bases from J, with 16 bases in between. This CDR3 region has 18 residues. Germline CDR1 SGHAT, CDR2 FQNNGV. The CDR3 sequence is CASSLDQSGDPSTDTQYF. CDR3 DNA: TGTGCCAGCAGCTTAGATCAATCAGGGGACCCTAGCACAGATACGCAGTATTTT.

The chain couples TRBV18 to TRBJ2-2, with TRBD2 matching 7 bases. Germline assignment: CDR1 KGHSH and CDR2 LQKENI. This CDR3 has 16 residues. After removal of 6 bases from V and 1 base from J, the junction contained 8 bases not matched to a gene. The CDR3 bases are TGTGCCAGCTCCCGGGAGGTAGTGAGGAACACCGGGGAGCTGTTTTTT. As protein: CASSREVVRNTGELFF.

This clone was seen a single time. The V call is TRBV5-4, the J call TRBJ2-7; D possibly corresponds to TRBD1 (5 bases). The CDR3 has 13 residues. Germline loops: CDR1 SGHNT, CDR2 YYREEE (reference sequence). Trimming left V 2 bases short and J 4 bases short, with 10 bases between. In nucleotides, the CDR3 is TGTGCCAGCAGCTTCATCGGACATTACGAGCAGTACTTC. Residues: CASSFIGHYEQYF.

The rearrangement links TRBV14 to TRBJ1-3; TRBD1 aligns across 9 bases. CDR1 and CDR2 from the germline V gene are SGHDN and FVKESK. Trimming removed 4 bases from V and 1 base from J; junction bases left unmatched: 2. The CDR3 runs to 15 residues. In nucleotides, the CDR3 is TGTGCCAGCAGCCTCGGGACAGGGTCTGGAAACACCATATATTTT. The encoded protein is CASSLGTGSGNTIYF.